The clone carrying this T cell receptor (beta chain) was seen only once. What it recognizes is unknown. These data are taken from a study of long-term antiretroviral therapy in people with HIV. Regarding the study as a whole: Blood sampling spanned 2004 to 2017, possibly under older ART regimens.

The immunoSEQ assay was v3.0, run at survey level. The assay was immunoSEQ multiplex PCR, and TCRdb's table has in-frame clones only and misses some. The sample carries around 25,000 clones, 76% recorded once. No donor had fewer than one pre-ART PBMC sample or fewer than two post-ART PBMC samples. Specimens held about 0.9-10 million cryopreserved PBMC prior to DNA extraction. The material was unsorted PBMCs, obtained 1.1 years before starting antiretroviral therapy. The sequence came from a woman in her thirties or forties with HIV.

CDR3 sequence: CAWSVAGGVNEQFF. DNA for the CDR3: TGTGCCTGGAGTGTTGCGGGAGGGGTCAATGAGCAGTTCTTC. This rearrangement joins TRBV30 to TRBJ2-1; 9 nucleotides line up with TRBD2. The CDR3 is 14 amino acids. The V gene end was trimmed by 0 bases and the J gene end by 6 bases; junction bases not matched to a gene: 3. The germline V gene encodes CDR1 GTSNPN and CDR2 SVGIG (reference sequence).